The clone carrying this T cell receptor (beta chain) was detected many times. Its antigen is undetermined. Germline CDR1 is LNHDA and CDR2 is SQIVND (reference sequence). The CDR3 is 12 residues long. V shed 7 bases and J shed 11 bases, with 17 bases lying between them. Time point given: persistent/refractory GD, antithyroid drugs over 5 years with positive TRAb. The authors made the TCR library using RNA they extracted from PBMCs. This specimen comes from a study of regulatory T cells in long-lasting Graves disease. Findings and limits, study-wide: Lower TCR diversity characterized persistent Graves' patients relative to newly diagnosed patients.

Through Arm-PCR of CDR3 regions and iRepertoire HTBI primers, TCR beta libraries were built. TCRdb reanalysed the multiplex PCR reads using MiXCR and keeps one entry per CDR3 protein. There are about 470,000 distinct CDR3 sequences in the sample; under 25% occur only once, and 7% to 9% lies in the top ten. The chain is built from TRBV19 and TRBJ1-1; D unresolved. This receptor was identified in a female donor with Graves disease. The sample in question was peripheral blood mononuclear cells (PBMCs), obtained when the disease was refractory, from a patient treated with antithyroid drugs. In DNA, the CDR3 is TGTGCCAGTATCGAAGGAGGCTACTGGGCTTTCTTT. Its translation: CASIEGGYWAFF. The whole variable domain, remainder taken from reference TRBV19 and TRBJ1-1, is DGGITQSPKYLFRKEGQNVTLSCEQNLNHDAMYWYRQDPGQGLRLIYYSQIVNDFQKGDIAEGYSVSREKKESFPLTVTSAQKNPTAFYLCASIEGGYWAFFGQGTRLTVV.